The 27 T cell receptor beta chains listed next were all sequenced from one sample in a study of tumor-infiltrating lymphocytes in primary liver carcinoma. Extraction also yielded germline DNA, while blood RNA was obtained from unsorted whole blood. Priming with a constant-region primer yielded TCR beta cDNA from roughly 500 ng total RNA. Slightly modified ARM-PCR with three nested multiplex PCR rounds yielded TCR beta libraries. The study ran its first two PCR rounds for 9 to 10 cycles each, using TRBV1-TRBV30 forward primers and a C-beta reverse primer. TCRdb re-called the multiplex PCR reads with MiXCR, one entry per CDR3 protein. The top ten hold roughly 6% of the sample, which has about 330,000 distinct CDR3 sequences, about two thirds seen once. Specimen: peripheral blood. The receptors stem from a man between 35 and 55 years old with primary liver carcinoma and hepatitis B virus infection.

With regard to this clonotype: This could be a read error, since a much larger clone is one nucleotide away. The chain links TRBV12-3 or TRBV12-4 to TRBJ2-5; 8 bases agree with TRBD1. The CDR3 consists of 13 residues. The J segment lost 7 bases and the V segment lost 9 bases, leaving 10 bases of the junction unmatched. As DNA, the CDR3 is TGTGCCAGAGGGAAGGACAGGGATGCGACCCAGTACTTC. The encoded protein is CARGKDRDATQYF.

This clonotype appeared a single time. The V and J genes are TRBV11-2 and TRBJ2-4; no clear D gene. The V and J ends lost 11 bases and 0 bases respectively, with 23 bases between them. The germline CDR1 and CDR2 sequences are SGHAT and FQNNGV. The CDR3 covers 17 residues. The chain's CDR3 is CACSLEGGGLAKNIQYF. In DNA form, the CDR3 reads TGTGCCTGTAGCTTAGAAGGCGGCGGTCTAGCCAAAAACATTCAGTACTTC.

This clonotype was seen a few times. The CDR3 does not close with the conserved phenylalanine or tryptophan, likely indicating a read error. J is TRBJ1-5 and V is TRBV6-6, with D hard to call. V lost 7 bases, J lost 1 base, and 17 bases lay in between. The germline gives CDR1 MNHNY, CDR2 SVGAGI (reference sequence). The CDR3 loop spans 16 amino acids. CDR3 loop: CASMGSRVLSNQPQHS. Here the CDR3 DNA reads TGTGCCAGCATGGGGAGTAGGGTACTAAGCAATCAGCCCCAGCATTCT.

Turning to this clonotype: Being one base from a much bigger clone, this may be a read error. V and J are TRBV6-2 or TRBV6-3 and TRBJ2-6; D is possibly TRBD1 or TRBD2 (5 bases each). This CDR3 contains 16 residues. CDR1 MNHEY and CDR2 SVGEGT come from the germline V gene. V was cut by 8 bases and J by 2 bases, with 16 bases left in between. CDR3 loop: CASRKSGTAGANVLTF. CDR3 nucleotides: TGTGCCAGCCGAAAATCCGGGACGGCTGGGGCCAACGTCCTGACTTTC.

Note on this clonotype: As the CDR3 is not closed by the conserved phenylalanine or tryptophan, this likely results from a read error. This chain joins TRBV11-2 and TRBJ2-3; 14 bases match TRBD2. The CDR3 totals 16 residues. Germline-derived CDR1 and CDR2 are SGHAT and FQNNGV. The CDR3 nucleotides are TGTGCCAACAGCACGGGACTAGCGGGAGCAGCAGATACGCAGTATTTA. Protein sequence: CANSTGLAGAADTQYL.

This sequence joins TRBV5-6 and TRBJ1-2; a possible D gene is TRBD1 (5 bases). Germline lookup yields CDR1 SGHDT and CDR2 YYEEEE. V dropped 6 bases and J dropped 8 bases, with 17 bases sitting between them. CDR3 length: 13 residues. CDR3 sequence reads: CASNWVGTGGYTF. Here the CDR3 DNA reads TGTGCCAGCAACTGGGTTGGGACCGGAGGCTACACCTTC.

The gene calls are TRBV6-5 and TRBJ2-3; D is uncertain. This CDR3 is built from 17 residues. V lost 2 bases and J 2 bases, leaving 17 bases between the germline ends. Germline loops: CDR1 MNHEY, CDR2 SVGAGI. The CDR3 nucleotides are TGTGCCAGCAGTTACCCGCCGCCACAACCTATCACAGATACGCAGTATTTT. Its protein product is CASSYPPPQPITDTQYF.

The chain carries TRBV10-3 and TRBJ1-1, with 9 bases matching TRBD1. There are 14 residues in the CDR3. The V segment lost 9 bases and the J segment 8 bases; nucleotides outside the gene matches: 13. Germline V CDR1 and CDR2: ENHRY, SYGVKD. CDR3 DNA sequence: TGTGCCATTAGTTGGGACAGGGCGAGAGGGGAAGCTTTCTTT. Translating gives CAISWDRARGEAFF.

Concerning this clonotype itself: A junction end diverges from the germline sequence, so it may reflect a read error. The V gene is TRBV11-3, the J gene TRBJ1-5, with D unresolved. The CDR3 totals 16 residues. Germline CDR1 and CDR2: SGHNT and YENEEA. CDR3 loop: CANSTVEAQLNQPQHF. The CDR3 DNA is TGTGCCAACAGCACGGTGGAGGCCCAACTCAATCAGCCCCAACATTTT.

In the case of this clonotype: A much larger clone sits a single nucleotide away, making a read error possible. The chain joins TRBV6-5 to TRBJ2-1; D gene ambiguous. Per germline, CDR1 MNHEY and CDR2 SVGAGI. The CDR3 has 16 residues. The CDR3 loop is CASSYSYSSSYNGQFF. DNA for the CDR3: TGTGCCAGCAGTTACTCCTACTCCAGCTCCTACAATGGGCAGTTCTTC.

Notes on this clonotype: Compared with germline, one end of the junction differs, possibly owing to a read error. The V call is TRBV11-2, the J call TRBJ2-7; D not resolved. This CDR3 is 11 amino acids long. In germline, CDR1 is SGHAT, CDR2 FQNNGV. The CDR3 spells CAISSFYEQNF. DNA of the CDR3: TGTGCCATCAGCTCCTTCTACGAGCAGAACTTC.

Worth noting for this clonotype: The CDR3 does not close with the conserved phenylalanine or tryptophan, likely indicating a read error. This sequence joins TRBV6-2 or TRBV6-3 and TRBJ1-1, with D possibly matching TRBD1 (5 bases). The CDR3 length is 11 residues. Per germline, CDR1 MNHEY and CDR2 SVGEGT. V lost 6 bases and J lost 10, with 12 bases in between. The CDR3 loop is CASSRDAGAFL. Here the CDR3 DNA reads TGTGCCAGCAGCAGGGACGCTGGAGCTTTCCTT.

The sample holds one count of this clonotype. One junction end disagrees with the germline gene, perhaps due to a read error. V and J are TRBV6-1 and TRBJ1-5; D perhaps matches TRBD1 (5 bases). The CDR3 is 15 amino acids. In germline, CDR1 is MNHNS, CDR2 SASEGT. The CDR3 DNA sequence: TGTGCCTGCAGCGAACAGTGGAGGGGCTCTCAGCCCCAGCATTTT. The encoded protein is CACSEQWRGSQPQHF.

Comment on this clonotype: Just one base apart from a much larger clone, this may be a read error. J is TRBJ1-1 and V is TRBV6-6; 7 bases are shared with TRBD1. V trimming: 7 bases; J trimming: 5 bases; junction bases outside the gene matches: 10. The CDR3 covers 14 residues. The germline V gene encodes CDR1 MNHNY and CDR2 SVGAGI (reference sequence). CDR3 amino acids: CASTRQGEQTEAFF. The CDR3 bases are TGTGCCAGCACTAGACAGGGAGAACAAACTGAAGCTTTCTTT.

Concerning this clonotype itself: One base away lies a much larger clone, so this may be a sequencing read error. This chain uses TRBV4-1 with TRBJ1-2, with 8 bases identical to TRBD1. The CDR3 is 18 amino acids. Germline lookup yields CDR1 MGHRA and CDR2 YSYEKL. Germline trimming cut 4 bases from V and 9 bases from J; bases unmatched to any gene: 22. The CDR3 loop is CASSPKQGGATVVRSYTF. As DNA, the CDR3 is TGCGCCAGCAGCCCCAAACAGGGGGGGGCGACGGTCGTTAGGAGCTACACCTTC.

The rearrangement uses TRBV9 and TRBJ2-2; 9 bases are a match to TRBD2. Germline assignment: CDR1 SGDLS and CDR2 YYNGEE. The CDR3 loop spans 17 amino acids. Losses at the gene ends were 4 bases for V and 5 bases for J; bases not matched to a gene: 12. The CDR3 is CASSLRGVAGATGELFF. DNA of the CDR3: TGTGCCAGCAGCCTCAGGGGGGTAGCGGGAGCTACCGGGGAGCTGTTTTTT. Drawing the rest from reference TRBV9 and TRBJ2-2, the complete variable domain is DSGVTQTPKHLITATGQRVTLRCSPRSGDLSVYWYQQSLDQGLQFLIQYYNGEERAKGNILERFSAQQFPDLHSELNLSSLELGDSALYFCASSLRGVAGATGELFFGEGSRLTVL.

This clonotype was observed a single time. A read error may be the cause here, since a much bigger clone is one base away. The chain is built from TRBV6-1 and TRBJ2-2; D possibly corresponds to TRBD2 (6 bases). V lost 6 bases and J 7 bases, leaving 21 bases between the germline ends. The CDR3 is 16 amino acids. Germline values: CDR1 MNHNS, CDR2 SASEGT. CDR3 region: CASRSRRERRIGELFF. DNA of the CDR3: TGTGCCAGCAGATCTAGGCGGGAACGTCGGATCGGGGAGCTGTTTTTT.

On this clonotype: This CDR3 fails to terminate in the conserved phenylalanine or tryptophan, so it likely reflects a read error. The chain recombines TRBV6-5 with TRBJ2-7; D possibly uses TRBD1 or TRBD2 (6 bases each). The V end was cut by 9 bases, the J end by 0 bases, with 12 bases between. From germline, CDR1 is MNHEY and CDR2 SVGAGI. The CDR3 runs 13 residues. CDR3 sequence reads: CASTEGGSYEQYS. DNA of the CDR3: TGTGCCAGTACGGAGGGGGGCTCCTACGAGCAGTACTCC.

Details on this clonotype: The CDR3 carries no conserved terminal phenylalanine or tryptophan, so it likely arises from a read error. This chain connects TRBV29-1 to TRBJ1-1, with TRBD1 matching 11 bases. CDR1 SQVTM and CDR2 ANQGSEA come from the germline V gene. This CDR3 spans 16 amino acids. V lost 5 bases to trimming and J lost 8 bases; unmatched junction nucleotides: 16. The CDR3 here is CSVSTGQGALSTEAFL. The CDR3 DNA follows: TGCAGCGTTTCGACCGGACAGGGGGCGCTTAGCACGGAAGCTTTCCTT.

At least ten counts were recorded for this clonotype. The chain has TRBV4-1 and TRBJ2-2; a possible D gene is TRBD2 (5 bases). The CDR3 totals 18 residues. Germline V gene data show CDR1 as MGHRA and CDR2 as YSYEKL. Trimming stripped 1 base from V and 4 bases from J, with 19 bases between. CDR3 sequence: CASSQVMFGGGGTGELFF. The CDR3 DNA reads as TGCGCCAGCAGCCAAGTTATGTTCGGTGGAGGTGGCACCGGGGAGCTGTTTTTT.

This clonotype appeared many times. The chain recombines TRBV10-3 with TRBJ2-5; D gene ambiguous. The CDR3 is 13 residues long. CDR1 and CDR2 (germline): ENHRY, SYGVKD. Trimming took off 0 bases at V and 5 bases at J, with 7 bases between the two ends. The CDR3 sequence is CAISESEPETQYF. The CDR3, as DNA: TGTGCCATCAGTGAGTCGGAGCCGGAGACCCAGTACTTC.

With regard to this clonotype: One end of the junction is discordant with germline, which a read error may explain. Here the CDR3 reads CAWTGSYERYF. The CDR3 coding sequence is TGTGCCTGGACAGGGAGCTACGAGCGGTACTTC. The rearrangement joins TRBV30 to TRBJ2-7; D tentatively fits TRBD1 or TRBD2 (5 bases each). This CDR3 spans 11 amino acids. The germline V gene has CDR1 GTSNPN and CDR2 SVGIG (reference sequence).

The chain couples TRBV11-2 to TRBJ2-1; TRBD2 matches 7 bases. J gave up 6 bases and V 5 bases, and 10 bases lay outside the gene matches. The germline gives CDR1 SGHAT, CDR2 FQNNGV. The CDR3 consists of 15 residues. CDR3 sequence reads: CASSKWTSGLNEQFF. In DNA, the CDR3 is TGTGCCAGCAGCAAATGGACTAGTGGTCTCAATGAGCAGTTCTTC. Full variable domain (rest looked up from reference TRBV11-2 and TRBJ2-1): EAGVAQSPRYKIIEKRQSVAFWCNPISGHATLYWYQQILGQGPKLLIQFQNNGVVDDSQLPKDRFSAERLKGVDSTLKIQPAKLEDSAVYLCASSKWTSGLNEQFFGPGTRLTVL.

A remark on this clonotype: This CDR3 is missing its conserved last phenylalanine or tryptophan, likely due to a read error. The genes are TRBV14 and TRBJ2-1; no clear D gene. The CDR3 runs to 15 residues. CDR1 is SGHDN, CDR2 FVKESK, per germline. Trimming pared 0 bases from V and 2 bases from J, leaving 8 bases between. The CDR3 region has the DNA TGTGCCAGCAGCCAAGATATAGCCGCCTACAATGAGCAGTTCCTC. Its protein product is CASSQDIAAYNEQFL.

Points on this clonotype: This CDR3 fails to terminate in the conserved phenylalanine or tryptophan, so it likely reflects a read error. It is unclear where the CDR3 begins or ends on the DNA, so no DNA is shown, and the CDR3 is as TCRdb lists it. The CDR3 loop reads CASSPAGTGVLI. The chain uses TRBV11-2 and TRBJ1-2; the D segment call TRBD1 is taken from the table without a DNA check. The length of the CDR3 is 12 amino acids, counting both ends. Germline V gives CDR1 SGHAT, CDR2 FQNNGV.

This clonotype was observed at least ten times. The chain uses TRBV9 and TRBJ2-1; 9 bases are a match to TRBD2. This CDR3 region has 14 residues. The V gene end was trimmed by 4 bases and the J gene end by 8 bases; junction bases not matched to a gene: 7. The germline gives CDR1 SGDLS, CDR2 YYNGEE. The CDR3 region is CASSHGTSTHEQFF. The CDR3, as DNA: TGTGCCAGCAGCCATGGGACTAGCACGCATGAGCAGTTCTTC. Supplemented by reference TRBV9 and TRBJ2-1, the full variable domain reads DSGVTQTPKHLITATGQRVTLRCSPRSGDLSVYWYQQSLDQGLQFLIQYYNGEERAKGNILERFSAQQFPDLHSELNLSSLELGDSALYFCASSHGTSTHEQFFGPGTRLTVL.

The chain is built from TRBV11-2 and TRBJ1-6; 7 bases line up with TRBD1. This CDR3 has 15 residues. Germline assignment: CDR1 SGHAT and CDR2 FQNNGV. V trimming: 1 base; J trimming: 17 bases; junction bases outside the gene matches: 14. The CDR3 nucleotides read TGTGCCAGCAGCTTAGTTGGAGGGGGCTATTCACCAATCCACTTT. Translation: CASSLVGGGYSPIHF. Based on the CDR3 plus reference TRBV11-2 and TRBJ1-6, the full variable domain is EAGVAQSPRYKIIEKRQSVAFWCNPISGHATLYWYQQILGQGPKLLIQFQNNGVVDDSQLPKDRFSAERLKGVDSTLKIQPAKLEDSAVYLCASSLVGGGYSPIHFGNGTRLTVT.